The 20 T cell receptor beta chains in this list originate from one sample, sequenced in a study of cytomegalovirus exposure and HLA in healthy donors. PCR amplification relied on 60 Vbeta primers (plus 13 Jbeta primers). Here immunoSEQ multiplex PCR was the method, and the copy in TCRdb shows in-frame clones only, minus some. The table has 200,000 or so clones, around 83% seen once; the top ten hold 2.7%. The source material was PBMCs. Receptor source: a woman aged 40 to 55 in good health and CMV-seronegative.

The CDR3, as DNA: TGTGCCAGCAGCCTTCGACAGCCTAACACTGAAGCTTTCTTT. Translating gives CASSLRQPNTEAFF. The gene calls are TRBV7-8 and TRBJ1-1, with D perhaps matching TRBD1 (5 bases). This CDR3 comprises 14 residues. The germline gives CDR1 SGHVS, CDR2 FQNEAQ. V gave up 5 bases and J gave up 2 bases, with 12 bases separating them.

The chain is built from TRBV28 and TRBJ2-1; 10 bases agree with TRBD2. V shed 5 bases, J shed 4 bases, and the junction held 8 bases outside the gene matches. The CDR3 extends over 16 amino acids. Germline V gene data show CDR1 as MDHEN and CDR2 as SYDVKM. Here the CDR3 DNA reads TGTGCCAGCAGTACCTGGACTAGCGGAACATACAATGAGCAGTTCTTC. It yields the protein CASSTWTSGTYNEQFF.

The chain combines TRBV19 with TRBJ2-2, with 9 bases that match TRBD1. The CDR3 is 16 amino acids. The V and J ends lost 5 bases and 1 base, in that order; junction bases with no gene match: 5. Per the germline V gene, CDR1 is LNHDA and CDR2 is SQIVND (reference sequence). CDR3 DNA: TGTGCCAGTAGTCCGACAGGGGGGCTGAACACCGGGGAGCTGTTTTTT. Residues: CASSPTGGLNTGELFF.

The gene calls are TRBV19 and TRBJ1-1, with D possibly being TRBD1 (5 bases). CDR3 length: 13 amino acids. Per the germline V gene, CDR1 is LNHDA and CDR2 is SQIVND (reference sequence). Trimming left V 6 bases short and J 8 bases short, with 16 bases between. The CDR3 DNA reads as TGTGCCAGTAGCAACCTGGGGGGGTTCGAAGCTTTCTTT. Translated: CASSNLGGFEAFF.

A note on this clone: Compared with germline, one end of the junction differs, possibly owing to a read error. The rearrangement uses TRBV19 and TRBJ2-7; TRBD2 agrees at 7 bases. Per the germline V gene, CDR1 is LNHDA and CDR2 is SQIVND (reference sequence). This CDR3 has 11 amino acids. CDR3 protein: CASSSGLELYF. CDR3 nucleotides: TGTGCCAGTAGTTCAGGACTAGAGCTGTACTTC.

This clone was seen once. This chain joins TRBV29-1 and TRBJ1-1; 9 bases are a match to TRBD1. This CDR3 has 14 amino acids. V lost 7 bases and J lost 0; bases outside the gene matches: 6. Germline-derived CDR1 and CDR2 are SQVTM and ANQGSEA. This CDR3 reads CSAGTGGMNTEAFF. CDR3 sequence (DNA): TGCAGCGCCGGAACAGGGGGCATGAACACTGAAGCTTTCTTT.

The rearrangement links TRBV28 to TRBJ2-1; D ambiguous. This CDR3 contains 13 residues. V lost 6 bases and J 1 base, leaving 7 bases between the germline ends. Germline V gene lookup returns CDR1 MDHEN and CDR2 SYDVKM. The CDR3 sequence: CASRTVSYNEQFF. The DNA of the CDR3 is TGTGCCAGCAGAACAGTTTCCTACAATGAGCAGTTCTTC.

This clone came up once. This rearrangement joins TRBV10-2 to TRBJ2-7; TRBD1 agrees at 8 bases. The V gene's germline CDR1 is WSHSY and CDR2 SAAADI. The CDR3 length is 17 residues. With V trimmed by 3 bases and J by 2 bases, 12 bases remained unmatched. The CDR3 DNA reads TGCGCCAGCAGTGACGTAGGACAGGGTTCGGGAGCCTACGAGCAGTACTTC. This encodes CASSDVGQGSGAYEQYF.

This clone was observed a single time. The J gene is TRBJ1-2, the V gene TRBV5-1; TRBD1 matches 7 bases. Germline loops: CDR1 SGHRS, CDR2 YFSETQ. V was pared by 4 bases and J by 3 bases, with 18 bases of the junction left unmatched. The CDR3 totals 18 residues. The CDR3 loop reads CASSLTSRDRASYYGYTF. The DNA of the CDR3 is TGCGCCAGCAGCCTGACGTCCCGGGACAGAGCCTCCTACTATGGCTACACCTTC.

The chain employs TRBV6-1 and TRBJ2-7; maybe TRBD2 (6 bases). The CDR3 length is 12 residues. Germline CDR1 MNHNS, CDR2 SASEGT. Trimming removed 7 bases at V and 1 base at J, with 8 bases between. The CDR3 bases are TGTGCCAGCACCGGGGGATCCTACGAGCAGTACTTC. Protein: CASTGGSYEQYF.

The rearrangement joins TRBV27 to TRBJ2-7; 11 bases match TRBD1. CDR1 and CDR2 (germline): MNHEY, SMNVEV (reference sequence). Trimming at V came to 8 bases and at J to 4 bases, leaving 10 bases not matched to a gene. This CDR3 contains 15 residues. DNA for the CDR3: TGTGCCAGCGCCCGCCTGGGGACAGGGGGATACGAGCAGTACTTC. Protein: CASARLGTGGYEQYF.

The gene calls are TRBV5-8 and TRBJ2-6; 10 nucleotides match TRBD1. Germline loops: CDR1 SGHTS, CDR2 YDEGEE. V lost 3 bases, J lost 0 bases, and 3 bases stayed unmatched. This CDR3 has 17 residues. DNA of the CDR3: TGTGCCAGCAGCTCGACAGGGGGCAGCTCTGGGGCCAACGTCCTGACTTTC. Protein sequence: CASSSTGGSSGANVLTF. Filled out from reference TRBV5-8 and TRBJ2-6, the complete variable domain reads EAGVTQSPTHLIKTRGQQATLRCSPISGHTSVYWYQQALGLGLQFLLWYDEGEERNRGNFPPRFSGRQFPNYSSELNVNALELEDSALYLCASSSTGGSSGANVLTFGAGSRLTVL.

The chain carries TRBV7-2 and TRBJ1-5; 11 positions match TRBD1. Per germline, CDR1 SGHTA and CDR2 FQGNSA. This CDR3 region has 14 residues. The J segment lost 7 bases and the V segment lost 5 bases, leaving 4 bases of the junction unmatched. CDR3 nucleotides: TGTGCCAGCAGCAGGACAGGGGGCCGGCAGCCCCAGCATTTT. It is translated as CASSRTGGRQPQHF.

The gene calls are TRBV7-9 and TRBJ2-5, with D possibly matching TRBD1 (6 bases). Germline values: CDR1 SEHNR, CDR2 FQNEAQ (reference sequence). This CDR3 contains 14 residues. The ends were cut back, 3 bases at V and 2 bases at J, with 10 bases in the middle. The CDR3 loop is CASSFRDMQETQYF. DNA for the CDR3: TGTGCCAGCAGCTTCCGGGACATGCAAGAGACCCAGTACTTC.

The CDR3 reads CASSRLAGSDSYEQYF. CDR3 DNA: TGCGCCAGCAGCCGACTAGCGGGGTCAGACAGCTACGAGCAGTACTTC. The rearrangement links TRBV4-1 to TRBJ2-7, with TRBD2 identical over 11 bases. V shed 4 bases and J 3 bases; nucleotides not matched to a gene: 8. In germline, CDR1 is MGHRA, CDR2 YSYEKL. The CDR3 totals 16 residues.

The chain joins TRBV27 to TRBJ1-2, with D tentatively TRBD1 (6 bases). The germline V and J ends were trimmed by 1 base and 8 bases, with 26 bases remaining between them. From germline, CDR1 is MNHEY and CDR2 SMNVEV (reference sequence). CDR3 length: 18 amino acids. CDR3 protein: CASSLFPPGAGRDKGYTF. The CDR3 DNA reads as TGTGCCAGCAGTTTATTCCCCCCAGGGGCGGGTAGGGACAAGGGCTACACCTTC.

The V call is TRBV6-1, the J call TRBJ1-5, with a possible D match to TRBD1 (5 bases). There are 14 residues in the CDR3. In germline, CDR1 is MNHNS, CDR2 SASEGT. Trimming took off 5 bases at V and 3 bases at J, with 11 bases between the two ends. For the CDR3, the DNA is TGTGCCAGCAGTCTATCACAGGTCAATCAGCCCCAGCATTTT. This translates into CASSLSQVNQPQHF.

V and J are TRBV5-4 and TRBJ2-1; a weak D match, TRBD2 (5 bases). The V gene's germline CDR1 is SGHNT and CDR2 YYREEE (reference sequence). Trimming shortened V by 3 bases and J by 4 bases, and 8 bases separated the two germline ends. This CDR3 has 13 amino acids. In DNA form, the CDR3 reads TGTGCCAGCAGCTCCCGGGGTTACAATGAGCAGTTCTTC. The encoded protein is CASSSRGYNEQFF.

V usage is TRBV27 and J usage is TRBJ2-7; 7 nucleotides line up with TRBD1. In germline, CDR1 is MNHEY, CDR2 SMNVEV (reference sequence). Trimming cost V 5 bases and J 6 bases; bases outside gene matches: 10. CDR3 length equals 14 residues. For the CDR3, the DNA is TGTGCCAGCAGTGCCGGGACAGACGATCGCGAGCAGTACTTC. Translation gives CASSAGTDDREQYF.

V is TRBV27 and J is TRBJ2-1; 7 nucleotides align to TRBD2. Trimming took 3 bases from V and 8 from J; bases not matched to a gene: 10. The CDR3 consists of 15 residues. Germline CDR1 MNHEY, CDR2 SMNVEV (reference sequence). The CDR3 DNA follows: TGTGCCAGCAGTTTTTGGGGGGGACCGACGGATGAGCAGTTCTTC. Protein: CASSFWGGPTDEQFF.